This T cell receptor (beta chain) was identified during a study of T-cell reconstitution after alpha-beta-depleted transplantation in children. This clonotype was picked up many times. CDR1 is SQVTM, CDR2 ANQGSEA, per germline. V was clipped by 0 bases and J by 7 bases, with 10 bases between them. The CDR3 length is 13 residues. Library preparation (for TCRbeta) was performed with unique molecular identifiers. Each CDR3 protein is one row after TCRdb ran MiXCR on the PCR reads. Of roughly 90,000 distinct CDR3 sequences listed, more than 9% are singletons. V and J are TRBV29-1 and TRBJ2-1; D remains ambiguous. The input for sequencing was PBMCs from the stem cell graft donor, taken from the stem cell graft. The receptor was isolated from a human donor who donated a stem cell graft to a child with inherited bone marrow failure. CDR3 DNA: TGCAGCGTTGAAGATCACAGCTATAATGAGCAGTTCTTC. Its translation is CSVEDHSYNEQFF.